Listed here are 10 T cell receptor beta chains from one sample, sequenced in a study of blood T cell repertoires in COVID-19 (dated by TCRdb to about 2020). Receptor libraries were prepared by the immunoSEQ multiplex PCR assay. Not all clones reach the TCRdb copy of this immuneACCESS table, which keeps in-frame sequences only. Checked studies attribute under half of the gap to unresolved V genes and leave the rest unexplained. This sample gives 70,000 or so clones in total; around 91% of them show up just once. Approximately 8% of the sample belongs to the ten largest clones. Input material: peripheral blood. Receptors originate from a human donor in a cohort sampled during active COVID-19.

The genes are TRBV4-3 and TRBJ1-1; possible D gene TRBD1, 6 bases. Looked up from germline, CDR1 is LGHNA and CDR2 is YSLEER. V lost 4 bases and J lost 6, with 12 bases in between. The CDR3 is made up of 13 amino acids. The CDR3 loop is CASSLRGGAEAFF. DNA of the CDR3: TGCGCCAGCAGCCTCAGGGGAGGGGCTGAAGCTTTCTTT.

The CDR3, as DNA: TGCGCCAGCAGTGAGGGGGCCAGCTCTGGAAACACCATATATTTT. This encodes CASSEGASSGNTIYF. V gene TRBV10-1 combines with J gene TRBJ1-3, with D tentatively TRBD1 (5 bases). From germline, CDR1 is WNHNN and CDR2 SYGVQD (reference sequence). The V end lost 2 bases, the J end lost 0 bases, and 8 bases lay between the germline ends. The CDR3 sequence is 15 residues long.

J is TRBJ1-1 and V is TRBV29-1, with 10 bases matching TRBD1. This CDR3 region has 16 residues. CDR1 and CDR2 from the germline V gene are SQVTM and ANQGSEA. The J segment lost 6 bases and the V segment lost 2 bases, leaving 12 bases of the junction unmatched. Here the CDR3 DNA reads TGCAGCGTTGAACTTGTCGTTTCGGGACAGGGGCCTGAAGCTTTCTTT. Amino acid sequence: CSVELVVSGQGPEAFF. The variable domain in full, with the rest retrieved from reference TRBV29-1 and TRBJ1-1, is SAVISQKPSRDICQRGTSLTIQCQVDSQVTMMFWYRQQPGQSLTLIATANQGSEATYESGFVIDKFPISRPNLTFSTLTVSNMSPEDSSIYLCSVELVVSGQGPEAFFGQGTRLTVV.

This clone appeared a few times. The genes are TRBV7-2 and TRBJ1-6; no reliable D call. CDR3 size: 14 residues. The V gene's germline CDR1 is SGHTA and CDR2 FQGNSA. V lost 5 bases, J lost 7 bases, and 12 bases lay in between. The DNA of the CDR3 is TGTGCCAGCAGCCCCGAGGTTGGCAATTCACCCCTCCACTTT. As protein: CASSPEVGNSPLHF.

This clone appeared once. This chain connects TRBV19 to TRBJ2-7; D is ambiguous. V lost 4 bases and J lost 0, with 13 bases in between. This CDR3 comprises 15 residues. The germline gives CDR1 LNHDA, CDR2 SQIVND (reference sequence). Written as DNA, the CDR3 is TGTGCCAGTAGTAGCGCGGCAGCGAGCTCCTACGAGCAGTACTTC. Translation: CASSSAAASSYEQYF.

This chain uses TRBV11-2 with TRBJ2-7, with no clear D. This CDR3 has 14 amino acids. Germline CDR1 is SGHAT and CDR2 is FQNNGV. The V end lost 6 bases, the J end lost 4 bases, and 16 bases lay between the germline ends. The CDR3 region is CASSPLYLRYEQYF. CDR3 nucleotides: TGTGCCAGCAGTCCCCTTTATCTCCGGTACGAGCAGTACTTC. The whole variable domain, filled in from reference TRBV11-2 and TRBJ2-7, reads EAGVAQSPRYKIIEKRQSVAFWCNPISGHATLYWYQQILGQGPKLLIQFQNNGVVDDSQLPKDRFSAERLKGVDSTLKIQPAKLEDSAVYLCASSPLYLRYEQYFGPGTRLTVT.

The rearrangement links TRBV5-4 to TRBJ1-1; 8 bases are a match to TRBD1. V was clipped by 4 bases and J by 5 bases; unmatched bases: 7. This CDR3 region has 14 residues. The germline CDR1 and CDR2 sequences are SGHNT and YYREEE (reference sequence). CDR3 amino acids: CASSQGQGWTEAFF. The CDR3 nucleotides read TGTGCCAGCAGCCAAGGACAGGGATGGACTGAAGCTTTCTTT. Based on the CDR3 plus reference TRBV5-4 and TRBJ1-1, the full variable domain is ETGVTQSPTHLIKTRGQQVTLRCSSQSGHNTVSWYQQALGQGPQFIFQYYREEENGRGNFPPRFSGLQFPNYSSELNVNALELDDSALYLCASSQGQGWTEAFFGQGTRLTVV.

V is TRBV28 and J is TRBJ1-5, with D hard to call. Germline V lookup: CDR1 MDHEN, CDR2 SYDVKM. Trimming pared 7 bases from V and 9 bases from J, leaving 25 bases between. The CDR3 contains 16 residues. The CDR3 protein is CASIPDPPPEGPPQHF. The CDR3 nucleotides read TGTGCCAGCATTCCCGACCCCCCCCCGGAGGGTCCGCCCCAGCATTTT.

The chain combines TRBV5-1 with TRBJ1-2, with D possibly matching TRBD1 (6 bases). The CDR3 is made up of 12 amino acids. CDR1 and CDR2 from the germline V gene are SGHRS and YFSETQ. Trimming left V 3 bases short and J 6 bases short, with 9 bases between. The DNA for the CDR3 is TGCGCCAGCAGCTCTCCAGGGGATGGCTACACCTTC. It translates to CASSSPGDGYTF.

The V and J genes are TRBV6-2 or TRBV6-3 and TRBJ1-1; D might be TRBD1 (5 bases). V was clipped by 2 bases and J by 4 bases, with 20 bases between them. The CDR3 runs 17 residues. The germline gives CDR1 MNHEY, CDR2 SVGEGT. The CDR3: CASSYLGPYWGGTEAFF. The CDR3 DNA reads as TGTGCCAGCAGTTACCTAGGTCCCTACTGGGGGGGCACTGAAGCTTTCTTT.